This is a list of T cell receptor beta chains from one sample in a study of blood T cell repertoires in COVID-19. Sequencing used immunoSEQ multiplex PCR; TCRdb keeps in-frame clones, though not all of them. Among about 150,000 clones, roughly 84% were seen once, and the ten largest hold 0.63%. Sequenced input: peripheral blood. The origin of the receptors is a man aged 55-75 years with COVID-19, enrolled during active disease. Each CDR3 is given without its conserved first and last residue. Clone size, where shown, is once, few, many, or a class for clones that have expanded.

j_call: TRBJ1-2; clone_size: NA; v_call: TRBV2; cdr3_aa: ASRSDRGRGGGYT
j_call: TRBJ1-1; clone_size: NA; v_call: TRBV3-1/TRBV3-2; cdr3_aa: ASSHGLGQGATEAF
j_call: TRBJ1-1; clone_size: NA; v_call: TRBV6-2/TRBV6-3; cdr3_aa: ASSYSRTGLNTEAF
j_call: TRBJ2-7; clone_size: NA; v_call: TRBV5-1; cdr3_aa: ASSQSAGYEQY
j_call: TRBJ1-6; clone_size: NA; v_call: TRBV2; cdr3_aa: ASSSERGNSPLH
j_call: TRBJ2-3; clone_size: NA; v_call: TRBV19; cdr3_aa: ASSIVARRGTDTQY
j_call: TRBJ1-2; clone_size: NA; v_call: TRBV28; cdr3_aa: ASRESGTGFGYT
j_call: TRBJ2-3; clone_size: NA; v_call: TRBV2; cdr3_aa: ASSSSNGQVSTDTQY
j_call: TRBJ1-4; clone_size: few; v_call: TRBV7-9; cdr3_aa: ASSAGGQNEKLF
j_call: TRBJ1-2; clone_size: once; v_call: TRBV7-9; cdr3_aa: ASSSTLGGGSYT
j_call: TRBJ1-1; clone_size: NA; v_call: TRBV9; cdr3_aa: AEEGAQIVNTEAF
j_call: TRBJ2-2; clone_size: NA; v_call: TRBV5-1; cdr3_aa: ASSFEAGGDTGELF
j_call: TRBJ1-2; clone_size: NA; v_call: TRBV5-6; cdr3_aa: ASSLGQFNYGYT
j_call: TRBJ1-2; clone_size: NA; v_call: TRBV28; cdr3_aa: ASSGTPPNYYGYT
j_call: TRBJ1-1; clone_size: NA; v_call: TRBV7-2; cdr3_aa: ASSLARNTEAF
j_call: TRBJ2-1; clone_size: once; v_call: TRBV7-9; cdr3_aa: ASSAGTSGVEQF
j_call: TRBJ1-1; clone_size: NA; v_call: TRBV27; cdr3_aa: ASRHRLQGNGTEAF
j_call: TRBJ1-5; clone_size: NA; v_call: TRBV19; cdr3_aa: ASSEIGGQPQH
j_call: TRBJ1-2; clone_size: NA; v_call: TRBV3-1/TRBV3-2; cdr3_aa: ASSQSGLYGYT
j_call: TRBJ1-5; clone_size: NA; v_call: TRBV19; cdr3_aa: ASGTGGWGQPQH
j_call: TRBJ1-5; clone_size: NA; v_call: TRBV4-3; cdr3_aa: ASSQDSVNQPQH
j_call: TRBJ1-5; clone_size: NA; v_call: TRBV6-2/TRBV6-3; cdr3_aa: ASSYKDRNQPQH
j_call: TRBJ2-5; clone_size: NA; v_call: TRBV7-2; cdr3_aa: ASSPRGETQY
j_call: TRBJ1-1; clone_size: NA; v_call: TRBV7-9; cdr3_aa: ASSFGGQKVF
j_call: TRBJ2-1; clone_size: NA; v_call: TRBV11-3; cdr3_aa: ASSSRTRYNEQF
j_call: TRBJ1-5; clone_size: NA; v_call: TRBV6-5; cdr3_aa: ASSYTSLGNQPQH
j_call: TRBJ2-5; clone_size: NA; v_call: TRBV7-9; cdr3_aa: ASSFGQGSGQETQY
j_call: TRBJ1-5; clone_size: NA; v_call: TRBV7-2; cdr3_aa: ASSQPGGNQPQH
j_call: TRBJ1-5; clone_size: NA; v_call: TRBV19; cdr3_aa: ASSIGTTSNQPQH
j_call: TRBJ2-7; clone_size: NA; v_call: TRBV6-5; cdr3_aa: ASSKRGQHSYEQY
j_call: TRBJ2-1; clone_size: NA; v_call: TRBV7-3; cdr3_aa: ASSLGLGAGVGGNEQF
j_call: TRBJ2-3; clone_size: NA; v_call: TRBV9; cdr3_aa: ASSVALGTSDTQY
j_call: TRBJ2-7; clone_size: NA; v_call: TRBV14; cdr3_aa: ASSQGEGYEQY
j_call: TRBJ2-3; clone_size: NA; v_call: TRBV29-1; cdr3_aa: SALRAGGRDTQY
j_call: TRBJ1-2; clone_size: NA; v_call: TRBV27; cdr3_aa: ASSRTGGLSYGYT
j_call: TRBJ2-2; clone_size: NA; v_call: TRBV19; cdr3_aa: ASSALRPSGTGELF
j_call: TRBJ1-5; clone_size: NA; v_call: TRBV24-1; cdr3_aa: ATSGHTSNQPQH
j_call: TRBJ1-1; clone_size: NA; v_call: TRBV3-1/TRBV3-2; cdr3_aa: ASSQALQGNEAF
j_call: TRBJ1-1; clone_size: NA; v_call: TRBV6-6; cdr3_aa: ASSGFVSGATEAF
j_call: TRBJ1-3; clone_size: few; v_call: TRBV6-5; cdr3_aa: ASSYIAGNTIY
j_call: TRBJ2-3; clone_size: NA; v_call: TRBV4-3; cdr3_aa: ASSLGLAGGPTDTQY
j_call: TRBJ1-5; clone_size: NA; v_call: TRBV30; cdr3_aa: AWSLGLNQPQH
j_call: TRBJ1-1; clone_size: NA; v_call: TRBV28; cdr3_aa: ASSFQLEGAF
j_call: TRBJ2-7; clone_size: NA; v_call: TRBV29-1; cdr3_aa: STGGGTGVSEQY
j_call: TRBJ1-1; clone_size: NA; v_call: TRBV19; cdr3_aa: ASSYDRMNTEAF
j_call: TRBJ1-2; clone_size: NA; v_call: TRBV7-2; cdr3_aa: ASSKTGTAGGNYGYT
j_call: TRBJ1-1; clone_size: NA; v_call: TRBV29-1; cdr3_aa: SARTGLNTEAF
j_call: TRBJ1-1; clone_size: NA; v_call: TRBV20-1; cdr3_aa: SASLGQGAEAF
j_call: TRBJ2-1; clone_size: NA; v_call: TRBV9; cdr3_aa: ASSVDPGGGAREQF
j_call: TRBJ2-3; clone_size: NA; v_call: TRBV5-1; cdr3_aa: ASSPGQGAPDTQY
j_call: TRBJ1-1; clone_size: NA; v_call: TRBV5-4; cdr3_aa: ASSFRDTEAF
j_call: TRBJ2-1; clone_size: once; v_call: TRBV19; cdr3_aa: ASSITRLAGGSGEQF
j_call: TRBJ1-5; clone_size: NA; v_call: TRBV30; cdr3_aa: AWRPGTGGNQPQH
j_call: TRBJ2-1; clone_size: NA; v_call: TRBV6-5; cdr3_aa: ASKRGQGATNEQF
j_call: TRBJ1-1; clone_size: NA; v_call: TRBV19; cdr3_aa: ASSTLREAF
j_call: TRBJ1-1; clone_size: few; v_call: TRBV30; cdr3_aa: AWKGREAF
j_call: TRBJ1-1; clone_size: NA; v_call: TRBV6-5; cdr3_aa: ASSPDWGREAF
j_call: TRBJ2-5; clone_size: NA; v_call: TRBV6-5; cdr3_aa: ASSYSQVPQETQY
j_call: TRBJ1-1; clone_size: NA; v_call: TRBV5-1; cdr3_aa: ASSWGDRDHLNTEAF